This record covers a single TCR beta chain. This sample stems from a study of T cells in Graves' hyperthyroidism and ophthalmopathy. V shed 3 bases, J shed 8 bases, and the junction held 3 bases outside the gene matches. The CDR3 is made up of 13 amino acids. Germline CDR1 reads MRHNA; CDR2 reads SNTAGT. Researchers amplified the TCR beta CDR3 regions from RNA transcripts. When the TCR CDR3 underwent first-round RT-PCR, the HTBI primer set was used. Each CDR3 protein is one row after TCRdb ran MiXCR on the multiplex PCR reads. The sample gives approximately 25,000 distinct CDR3 sequences, less than 45% of which show up once; 10% to 13% is in the top ten.

The source material was blood. The chain is built from TRBV6-4 and TRBJ1-3; 8 nucleotides align to TRBD1. This TCR was sampled from a woman aged 30 to 39 with Graves' hyperthyroidism. The CDR3 protein is CASSETGEDTIYF. Written as DNA, the CDR3 is TGTGCCAGCAGTGAGACAGGGGAGGACACCATATATTTT.